Sequencing of this T cell receptor beta chain was carried out in a study of regulatory T cells in long-lasting Graves disease (dated by TCRdb to the early 2020s). General notes on the study: Persistent Graves' disease was defined as persistently positive TSH receptor autoantibodies together with antithyroid drug treatment for over 5 years. A total of around 35 samples underwent TCR sequencing, from 13 patients with persistent Graves' disease and some 20 patients with newly diagnosed Graves' disease. This study used TCR sequencing and RNA sequencing of peripheral blood to compare persistent Graves' disease patients against newly diagnosed Graves' disease patients. The study took place in China and was registered as a clinical trial. In the clinical cohort, patients with persistent Graves' disease had used antithyroid drugs for an average of roughly ten years. Paper-wide results and their limitations: Persistent patients shared more public clonotypes among themselves (over 2,500) than newly diagnosed patients did (over 950). Sequencing and analysis were restricted to the TCR beta chain. Compared with newly diagnosed patients, persistent Graves' disease patients had lower TCR Shannon entropy and fewer highly expanded clones, which suggests clonal expansion. As a limitation, the authors acknowledged that the small sample size may reduce accuracy. The study examined only peripheral blood because the primary lesion, thyroid tissue, could not be accessed.

The time point label corresponds to: persistent/refractory GD, antithyroid drugs over 5 years with positive TRAb. For both TCR sequencing and RNA sequencing, RNA was extracted from PBMCs in TRIzol. The diagnosis of Graves' disease followed American Thyroid Association guidelines. Patients for the study were recruited at an endocrinology department in Xi'an, China. From each patient, approximately 10 milliliters of peripheral blood was collected into an EDTA anticoagulant tube. Ficoll Paque Plus density gradient separation was used to isolate PBMCs, and no further T cell sorting was performed. RNA quality was checked with an Agilent 2100 Bioanalyzer and agarose gel, and concentration with a NanoDrop 2000. This clonotype came up a few times. The specificity of this receptor is unknown. Base-call qualities are not available, and no considerably larger clone is one nucleotide away. The library was obtained by multiplex PCR. Sequencing instrument: Illumina HiSeq 4000. To build TCR beta libraries, CDR3 regions were amplified by Arm-PCR using iRepertoire HTBI primers. Before sequencing, the PCR products went through gel purification. The study's processing was this. Gene usage analysis of CDR3 amino acid clonotypes relied on the 62 TRBV and 14 TRBJ segments identified across samples. COPE and FqMerger were used to merge filtered high-quality paired reads into contigs. Contigs were aligned with BLAST to IMGT TRBV, TRBD and TRBJ reference genes, and CDR3 was defined per IMGT. Clonotypes above 0.1% frequency were classified as highly expanded clones. Shannon entropy served as the measure of repertoire diversity, while the Gini coefficient captured V-J evenness. Public clonotypes were defined as clonotypes shared by more than one individual. TCRdb redid the processing of the public reads, applying fastp at Q25 and MiXCR, and retained in-frame beta chains. Identical CDR3 proteins give one entry, which carries the most common genes and DNA. Clone size and V and J calls follow TCRdb, not the original study. The sample has approximately 440,000 distinct CDR3 sequences on record, around a quarter of them singletons. About 26% of the sample rests with the top ten.

Sequencing used peripheral blood mononuclear cells (PBMCs), obtained when the disease was refractory, from a patient treated with antithyroid drugs. This TCR came from a female donor with Graves disease.

The CDR3 protein is CASSQILGTYEQYF. The DNA sequence is TGTGCCAGCAGCCAAATACTCGGGACTTATGAGCAGTACTTC. The rearrangement combines TRBV3-1 with TRBJ2-7; TRBD2 is possibly the D segment (6 matching bases). The CDR3 contains 14 residues, cysteine and phenylalanine counted. Only the CDR3 region is kept as DNA, spanning 42 bases read in frame from base 1. Sequences LGHDT (CDR1) and YNNKEL (CDR2) are obtained from the germline V gene (reference sequence). V is shortened by 2 bases, J by 7 bases, and the region joining them spans 15 bases.